This passage covers 29 T cell receptor beta chains from one sample sequenced in a study of shared clonotypes between healthy human individuals. Sequenced by immunoSEQ multiplex PCR; TCRdb stores in-frame clones only, minus some. The sample holds around 1 million clones; 76% are singletons and the top ten take about 1.5%. The sequencing sample was made of memory CD4+ T cells sorted from blood. Indicated subset: CD45RA-negative fraction. These receptors originate from a man between 18 and 35 years old in good health.

CDR3 DNA sequence: TGTGCCAGTAGCGCGGGACAGAGCTACAATGAGCAGTTCTTC. Translated: CASSAGQSYNEQFF. The gene calls are TRBV19 and TRBJ2-1; D perhaps matches TRBD1 (7 bases). The CDR3 is 14 amino acids. V was cut by 6 bases and J by 3 bases, with 12 bases left in between. Germline V gene sequence: CDR1 LNHDA, CDR2 SQIVND (reference sequence).

This clone was detected ten times or more. The CDR3 DNA reads as TGTGCCAGCAGGGGACGGGGTCCCCTCCACTTT. Residues: CASRGRGPLHF. The genes are TRBV14 and TRBJ1-6; TRBD1 might be the D (5 bases). The CDR3 consists of 11 residues. Trimming stripped 6 bases from V and 13 bases from J, with 10 bases between. Germline CDR1 reads SGHDN; CDR2 reads FVKESK.

This chain uses TRBV5-1 with TRBJ1-4; TRBD1 might be the D (6 bases). Germline CDR1 and CDR2: SGHRS and YFSETQ. This CDR3 has 15 amino acids. V lost 0 bases and J lost 8, with 14 bases in between. The CDR3 reads CASSLDRARHEKLFF. In nucleotides, the CDR3 is TGCGCCAGCAGCTTGGACAGGGCCCGACACGAAAAACTGTTTTTT.

As for this clone: Since a much larger clone is just one base distant, this may be a read error. The rearrangement links TRBV7-6 to TRBJ2-5; no clear D. Per germline, CDR1 SGHVS and CDR2 FNYEAQ. V lost 1 base and J lost 5, with 2 bases in between. This CDR3 spans 11 amino acids. The chain's CDR3 is CASSLDETQYF. DNA of the CDR3: TGTGCCAGCAGCTTAGACGAGACCCAGTACTTC. Filled out from reference TRBV7-6 and TRBJ2-5, the complete variable domain reads GAGVSQSPRYKVTKRGQDVALRCDPISGHVSLYWYRQALGQGPEFLTYFNYEAQQDKSGLPNDRFSAERPEGSISTLTIQRTEQRDSAMYRCASSLDETQYFGPGTRLLVL.

This chain connects TRBV27 to TRBJ2-5; D perhaps matches TRBD1 (6 bases). Germline CDR1 MNHEY, CDR2 SMNVEV (reference sequence). The CDR3 extends over 19 amino acids. Trimming cost V 3 bases and J 5 bases, with 28 bases left between them. The CDR3 DNA reads as TGTGCCAGCAGTTTCCCCACAGGGTTCTTCCCCCGTCTGAGGGAGACCCAGTACTTC. As protein: CASSFPTGFFPRLRETQYF.

The chain couples TRBV6-6 to TRBJ1-6, with TRBD1 matching 7 bases. V gave up 6 bases and J gave up 10 bases; unmatched junction bases: 6. Germline CDR1 MNHNY, CDR2 SVGAGI (reference sequence). This CDR3 comprises 13 residues. The CDR3 nucleotides are TGTGCCAGCAGGGGACAGTCTCCGTCACCCCTCCACTTT. This gives the protein CASRGQSPSPLHF.

The chain is built from TRBV7-9 and TRBJ2-7; tentatively, D is TRBD1 (6 bases). CDR1 is SEHNR and CDR2 is FQNEAQ in the germline V gene (reference sequence). The CDR3 loop spans 12 amino acids. Deletions cut 6 bases from V and 5 bases from J, with 11 bases between. CDR3 DNA: TGTGCCAGCAGTCGACAGGATCACGAGCAGTACTTC. Protein: CASSRQDHEQYF.

The chain carries TRBV6-5 and TRBJ2-1; TRBD1 might be the D (5 bases). V was trimmed by 6 bases and J by 3 bases, leaving 12 bases between them. The CDR3 is 14 amino acids. CDR1 MNHEY and CDR2 SVGAGI come from the germline V gene. The CDR3 is CASRVGASYNEQFF. Written as DNA, the CDR3 is TGTGCCAGCAGAGTAGGGGCCAGCTACAATGAGCAGTTCTTC.

With regard to this clone: A far larger clone lies a single base away; this is likely a read error. This chain links TRBV2 with TRBJ2-5; D might be TRBD1 (7 bases). Germline lookup yields CDR1 SNHLY and CDR2 FYNNEI. The V end was cut by 4 bases, the J end by 9 bases, with 15 bases between. The CDR3 consists of 13 residues. The CDR3 region has the DNA TGTGCCAGCAGTGGAGGGCAGGGGGAGGCCCAGTACTTC. It specifies CASSGGQGEAQYF.

This clone was counted a few times. The chain uses TRBV29-1 and TRBJ2-3; 9 bases are a match to TRBD2. V was clipped by 7 bases and J by 7 bases; unmatched bases: 12. Germline V gene lookup returns CDR1 SQVTM and CDR2 ANQGSEA. This CDR3 spans 14 amino acids. This chain's CDR3 is CSAAVAGGTNTQYF. The CDR3 bases are TGCAGCGCCGCGGTTGCGGGGGGGACCAATACGCAGTATTTT.

By sample fraction, this clone is large. The rearrangement links TRBV5-1 to TRBJ1-1; D might be TRBD1 (5 bases). This CDR3 is 15 amino acids long. From germline, CDR1 is SGHRS and CDR2 YFSETQ. The V and J ends lost 5 bases and 0 bases respectively, with 14 bases between them. The CDR3 bases are TGCGCCAGCAGTCCCTATGGGACGGTGAACACTGAAGCTTTCTTT. Its protein is CASSPYGTVNTEAFF.

The chain carries TRBV19 and TRBJ2-7; TRBD1 aligns across 9 bases. V trimming: 6 bases; J trimming: 1 base; junction bases outside the gene matches: 4. The germline V gene encodes CDR1 LNHDA and CDR2 SQIVND (reference sequence). The CDR3 extends over 14 amino acids. The CDR3 sequence: CASSDRGESYEQYF. The CDR3 nucleotides read TGTGCCAGTAGCGACAGGGGGGAATCCTACGAGCAGTACTTC.

This sequence joins TRBV28 and TRBJ2-2; 9 bases agree with TRBD1. Germline assignment: CDR1 MDHEN and CDR2 SYDVKM. V shed 5 bases, J shed 7 bases, and the junction held 11 bases outside the gene matches. There are 16 residues in the CDR3. CDR3 region: CASSVISGTGFGELFF. As DNA, the CDR3 is TGTGCCAGCAGTGTCATATCCGGGACAGGGTTCGGGGAGCTGTTTTTT.

This clone was seen more than once but under ten times. V is TRBV7-2 and J is TRBJ2-3; D tentatively fits TRBD1 or TRBD2 (6 bases each). Per the germline V gene, CDR1 is SGHTA and CDR2 is FQGNSA. Between the trimmed V and J ends, which lost 5 bases and 1 base, there was a span of 19 bases. The CDR3 runs to 17 residues. The CDR3 spells CASSLNPGATGTDTQYF. In DNA form, the CDR3 reads TGTGCCAGCAGCCTTAATCCGGGGGCGACCGGCACAGATACGCAGTATTTT.

This clone was counted many times. The V call is TRBV5-4, the J call TRBJ2-2, with TRBD2 matching over 12 bases. Trimming at V came to 4 bases and at J to 4 bases, leaving 8 bases not matched to a gene. Germline V gene sequence: CDR1 SGHNT, CDR2 YYREEE (reference sequence). This CDR3 region has 17 residues. The CDR3 is CASSEGRLAGVTGELFF. The CDR3 DNA reads as TGTGCCAGCAGCGAGGGTCGACTAGCGGGAGTCACCGGGGAGCTGTTTTTT.

V is TRBV5-6 and J is TRBJ2-1; a weak D match, TRBD1 (6 bases). The V and J ends lost 2 bases and 3 bases respectively, with 12 bases between them. The CDR3 extends over 15 amino acids. Per germline, CDR1 SGHDT and CDR2 YYEEEE. CDR3 residues: CASSLFSGDYNEQFF. Here the CDR3 DNA reads TGTGCCAGCAGCTTATTTTCAGGGGACTACAATGAGCAGTTCTTC.

The V gene is TRBV6-1, the J gene TRBJ2-1, with a tentative D call TRBD1 (5 bases). The CDR3 runs to 14 residues. The germline V gene encodes CDR1 MNHNS and CDR2 SASEGT. V was trimmed by 10 bases and J by 1 base, leaving 14 bases between them. Here the CDR3 reads CATSQGISYNEQFF. The CDR3 nucleotides read TGTGCCACGTCTCAGGGTATATCCTACAATGAGCAGTTCTTC.

This chain uses TRBV28 with TRBJ2-7, with 9 positions matching TRBD2. The CDR3 is 16 amino acids. Germline-derived CDR1 and CDR2 are MDHEN and SYDVKM. J lost 0 bases, V lost 4 bases, and 7 bases had no gene match. CDR3 coding DNA: TGTGCCAGCAGTTCCCCCATAGCGGGGGACTCCTACGAGCAGTACTTC. Its translation: CASSSPIAGDSYEQYF. Filled out from reference TRBV28 and TRBJ2-7, the complete variable domain reads DVKVTQSSRYLVKRTGEKVFLECVQDMDHENMFWYRQDPGLGLRLIYFSYDVKMKEKGDIPEGYSVSREKKERFSLILESASTNQTSMYLCASSSPIAGDSYEQYFGPGTRLTVT.

This clone was seen once. The chain carries TRBV5-5 and TRBJ1-2; the D gene is possibly TRBD1 (5 bases). This CDR3 is 14 amino acids long. V gave up 6 bases and J gave up 7 bases, with 19 bases separating them. Looked up from germline, CDR1 is SGHKS and CDR2 is YYEKEE (reference sequence). The CDR3 DNA is TGTGCCAGCACCCACCGGAGAGGGGAAGGTGGCTACACCTTC. Protein sequence: CASTHRRGEGGYTF.

The V gene is TRBV2, the J gene TRBJ1-4; TRBD1 is a possible D gene (5 bases). V was cut by 7 bases and J by 7 bases, with 13 bases left in between. Germline-derived CDR1 and CDR2 are SNHLY and FYNNEI. The CDR3 runs 13 residues. The CDR3 region is CASMRGTGEKLFF. The CDR3 nucleotides read TGTGCCAGCATGAGAGGGACCGGTGAAAAACTGTTTTTT.

This clone was observed a single time. The gene calls are TRBV4-1 and TRBJ1-4, with 7 bases that match TRBD1. In germline, CDR1 is MGHRA, CDR2 YSYEKL. The V segment lost 3 bases and the J segment 4 bases; nucleotides outside the gene matches: 5. This CDR3 contains 15 residues. As DNA, the CDR3 is TGCGCCAGCAGCCACCCTGACAGGGTTAATGAAAAACTGTTTTTT. Protein: CASSHPDRVNEKLFF.

This clone was recorded once. V and J are TRBV5-1 and TRBJ2-6; 7 bases align to TRBD2. There are 15 residues in the CDR3. CDR1 SGHRS and CDR2 YFSETQ come from the germline V gene. The V and J ends lost 4 bases and 2 bases, in that order; junction bases with no gene match: 3. Here the CDR3 DNA reads TGCGCCAGCAGCCGCGGGGGTGCTGGGGCCAACGTCCTGACTTTC. Protein product: CASSRGGAGANVLTF.

The chain couples TRBV6-4 to TRBJ2-5; D call uncertain. CDR3 length: 13 amino acids. V lost 2 bases and J 2 bases, leaving 6 bases between the germline ends. Germline-derived CDR1 and CDR2 are MRHNA and SNTAGT. CDR3 residues: CASSDRAQETQYF. CDR3 nucleotide sequence: TGTGCCAGCAGTGACCGGGCACAAGAGACCCAGTACTTC.

The rearrangement joins TRBV10-3 to TRBJ1-4, with no clear D. The CDR3 contains 13 residues. Germline CDR1 is ENHRY and CDR2 is SYGVKD. V dropped 3 bases and J dropped 13 bases, with 15 bases sitting between them. Here the CDR3 DNA reads TGTGCCATCAGTGACGCCGAGGCAAGCGGACTGTTTTTT. Protein product: CAISDAEASGLFF.

The V and J genes are TRBV6-5 and TRBJ1-1; D is ambiguous. There are 14 residues in the CDR3. Germline lookup yields CDR1 MNHEY and CDR2 SVGAGI. Trimming removed 5 bases from V and 1 base from J, with 11 bases in between. CDR3 nucleotide sequence: TGTGCCAGCAGTAGAGGGTTTAAGAACACTGAAGCTTTCTTT. Translation: CASSRGFKNTEAFF.

This clone has a single count. The chain couples TRBV7-2 to TRBJ2-7; D is ambiguous. This CDR3 spans 13 amino acids. CDR1 SGHTA and CDR2 FQGNSA come from the germline V gene. The V end lost 5 bases, the J end lost 0 bases, and 8 bases lay between the germline ends. CDR3 amino acids: CASSKQSSYEQYF. In DNA form, the CDR3 reads TGTGCCAGCAGCAAACAAAGCTCCTACGAGCAGTACTTC.

The V gene is TRBV30, the J gene TRBJ2-1; D might be TRBD2 (5 bases). Germline V gives CDR1 GTSNPN, CDR2 SVGIG (reference sequence). This CDR3 is built from 16 residues. V gave up 5 bases and J gave up 2 bases, with 19 bases separating them. In nucleotides, the CDR3 is TGTGCCTGGTCGCGGACTCGCACCTTGACCTACAATGAGCAGTTCTTC. Translated, it gives CAWSRTRTLTYNEQFF.

This clone was observed once. V and J are TRBV5-1 and TRBJ2-5; D possibly uses TRBD1 or TRBD2 (5 bases each). Germline CDR1 reads SGHRS; CDR2 reads YFSETQ. This CDR3 comprises 14 residues. V was clipped by 4 bases and J by 5 bases, with 15 bases between them. Written as DNA, the CDR3 is TGCGCCAGCAGCGACATGCAGGGCGGGGAGACCCAGTACTTC. Its protein product is CASSDMQGGETQYF.

The chain combines TRBV7-2 with TRBJ2-7, with TRBD1 as a possible D gene (6 bases). The germline V and J ends were trimmed by 2 bases and 2 bases, with 10 bases remaining between them. CDR3 size: 14 residues. From germline, CDR1 is SGHTA and CDR2 FQGNSA. The CDR3 nucleotides read TGTGCCAGCAGCTTAATCCCAGGGGCCTACGAGCAGTACTTC. It codes for CASSLIPGAYEQYF. Using reference TRBV7-2 and TRBJ2-7 for the parts outside the CDR3, the full variable domain is GAGVSQSPSNKVTEKGKDVELRCDPISGHTALYWYRQSLGQGLEFLIYFQGNSAPDKSGLPSDRFSAERTGGSVSTLTIQRTQQEDSAVYLCASSLIPGAYEQYFGPGTRLTVT.